Below are 23 T cell receptor beta chains sequenced from a single sample in a study of OX40 agonist ivuxolimab in advanced cancers. Measured with immunoSEQ multiplex PCR; TCRdb has only the in-frame clones, and not every one. The sample lists about 83,000 clones, about 88% occurring once. The sequences come from CD4+ or CD8+ T cells sorted from blood, collected in a trial of the OX40 agonist ivuxolimab. Receptors were obtained from an adult with an advanced solid tumor such as melanoma, head and neck, liver or kidney cancer.

The chain links TRBV5-4 to TRBJ1-5; the D is unclear. The CDR3 is 13 residues long. V was shortened by 4 bases and J by 6 bases, with 11 bases between the two germline ends. Germline CDR1 reads SGHNT; CDR2 reads YYREEE (reference sequence). CDR3 nucleotides: TGTGCCAGCAGCCTCGGAGGAGGTCAGCCCCAGCATTTT. It is translated as CASSLGGGQPQHF.

V gene TRBV29-1 combines with J gene TRBJ2-3; D unresolved. Per the germline V gene, CDR1 is SQVTM and CDR2 is ANQGSEA. The CDR3 is 14 residues long. The V end was cut by 4 bases, the J end by 1 base, with 12 bases between. CDR3 sequence reads: CSVVSQLGTDTQYF. CDR3 nucleotides: TGCAGCGTTGTCAGTCAGCTCGGCACAGATACGCAGTATTTT.

This chain joins TRBV19 and TRBJ1-1; D ambiguous. CDR1 is LNHDA, CDR2 SQIVND, per germline (reference sequence). The CDR3 is 14 amino acids. Trimming removed 1 base at V and 1 base at J, with 7 bases between. CDR3 protein: CASSIGVPNTEAFF. The CDR3 DNA follows: TGTGCCAGTAGTATAGGGGTCCCGAACACTGAAGCTTTCTTT.

V usage is TRBV19 and J usage is TRBJ2-5; 7 nucleotides line up with TRBD2. In germline, CDR1 is LNHDA, CDR2 SQIVND (reference sequence). The CDR3 loop spans 14 amino acids. Germline trimming cut 6 bases from V and 2 bases from J; bases unmatched to any gene: 6. CDR3 sequence reads: CASRQRGTQETQYF. The CDR3 region has the DNA TGTGCCAGTAGGCAGCGGGGCACGCAAGAGACCCAGTACTTC.

The chain employs TRBV6-6 and TRBJ1-4, with 7 bases aligning to TRBD1. After removal of 6 bases from V and 7 bases from J, the junction contained 5 bases not matched to a gene. The germline V gene encodes CDR1 MNHNY and CDR2 SVGAGI (reference sequence). This CDR3 spans 13 amino acids. The CDR3 sequence: CASSRGSGEKLFF. CDR3 bases: TGTGCCAGCAGCAGGGGGTCCGGTGAAAAACTGTTTTTT.

V is TRBV19 and J is TRBJ1-1; D is unresolved. V was clipped by 4 bases and J by 0 bases, with 6 bases between them. The CDR3 consists of 13 residues. The V gene's germline CDR1 is LNHDA and CDR2 SQIVND (reference sequence). The DNA for the CDR3 is TGTGCCAGTAGTAGCAGGTTGAACACTGAAGCTTTCTTT. Its protein is CASSSRLNTEAFF.

The gene calls are TRBV29-1 and TRBJ2-2, with 9 bases lining up with TRBD1. Looked up from germline, CDR1 is SQVTM and CDR2 is ANQGSEA. J lost 6 bases, V lost 5 bases, and 7 bases had no gene match. There are 14 residues in the CDR3. The CDR3 bases are TGCAGCGTTCCGGGACAGGGTCCGGCCGGGGAGCTGTTTTTT. Protein product: CSVPGQGPAGELFF.

V and J are TRBV7-9 and TRBJ1-3; TRBD1 might be the D (6 bases). The germline CDR1 and CDR2 sequences are SEHNR and FQNEAQ (reference sequence). V shed 5 bases and J shed 0 bases, with 8 bases lying between them. The CDR3 consists of 14 residues. The CDR3 DNA follows: TGTGCCAGCAGCACGGACAGCTCTGGAAACACCATATATTTT. It specifies CASSTDSSGNTIYF.

In DNA form, the CDR3 reads TGTGCCAGTAGTATTTACAGGGGGCCGAGGAACACTGAAGCTTTCTTT. Its protein is CASSIYRGPRNTEAFF. The chain is built from TRBV19 and TRBJ1-1; 9 bases are shared with TRBD1. Trimming at V came to 3 bases and at J to 1 base, leaving 6 bases not matched to a gene. The germline CDR1 and CDR2 sequences are LNHDA and SQIVND (reference sequence). CDR3 length: 16 residues.

As for this clone: Mismatch with germline at one junction end may stem from a read error. This sequence joins TRBV4-2 and TRBJ2-1; D is ambiguous. Germline V gene lookup returns CDR1 LGHNA and CDR2 YNFKEQ. The CDR3 sequence is 13 residues long. Here the CDR3 DNA reads TGTGCCAGCAGCCAAGGGGGATACAGTGAGCAGTTCTTC. It yields the protein CASSQGGYSEQFF.

J is TRBJ2-4 and V is TRBV5-1, with D uncertain. The CDR3 is made up of 15 amino acids. The germline V gene encodes CDR1 SGHRS and CDR2 YFSETQ. V lost 0 bases and J 0 bases, leaving 7 bases between the germline ends. Here the CDR3 DNA reads TGCGCCAGCAGCTTGGAGGGTCTAGCCAAAAACATTCAGTACTTC. As protein: CASSLEGLAKNIQYF. Supplemented by reference TRBV5-1 and TRBJ2-4, the full variable domain reads KAGVTQTPRYLIKTRGQQVTLSCSPISGHRSVSWYQQTPGQGLQFLFEYFSETQRNKGNFPGRFSGRQFSNSRSEMNVSTLELGDSALYLCASSLEGLAKNIQYFGAGTRLSVL.

V is TRBV7-2 and J is TRBJ2-7, with 12 positions matching TRBD2. The germline CDR1 and CDR2 sequences are SGHTA and FQGNSA. V shed 1 base, J shed 2 bases, and the junction held 12 bases outside the gene matches. This CDR3 is built from 19 residues. The DNA for the CDR3 is TGTGCCAGCAGCTTAGTCGTCGAGCTAGCGGGAGGGCCCCCCTACGAGCAGTACTTC. This translates into CASSLVVELAGGPPYEQYF.

This clone has only one observation. The rearrangement joins TRBV27 to TRBJ2-1; D is tentatively TRBD1 or TRBD2 (5 bases each). This CDR3 comprises 13 residues. Trimming cost V 5 bases and J 15 bases, with 20 bases left between them. Per the germline V gene, CDR1 is MNHEY and CDR2 is SMNVEV (reference sequence). The CDR3 bases are TGTGCCAGCAGTGCCCGCGAGTGGGACCCGCCGTTCTTC. Its protein is CASSAREWDPPFF.

The rearrangement joins TRBV7-9 to TRBJ2-1, with TRBD2 identical over 13 bases. This CDR3 spans 16 amino acids. Germline V CDR1 and CDR2: SEHNR, FQNEAQ (reference sequence). Unmatched junction bases numbered 10, after V lost 5 bases and J lost 9 bases. For the CDR3, the DNA is TGTGCCAGCAGCACCGGGACTAGCGGGACCGCGGGTGAGCAGTTCTTC. It yields the protein CASSTGTSGTAGEQFF.

The J gene is TRBJ1-1, the V gene TRBV7-9; possibly TRBD1 for D (5 bases). Germline assignment: CDR1 SEHNR and CDR2 FQNEAQ (reference sequence). The CDR3 has 14 residues. Trimming took 0 bases from V and 5 from J, leaving 10 bases between them. CDR3 region: CASSLAGRITEAFF. The CDR3 DNA is TGTGCCAGCAGCTTAGCGGGGCGAATTACTGAAGCTTTCTTT.

The rearrangement joins TRBV30 to TRBJ1-3; TRBD1 agrees at 9 bases. In germline, CDR1 is GTSNPN, CDR2 SVGIG (reference sequence). The CDR3 contains 15 residues. V lost 0 bases to trimming and J lost 1 base; unmatched junction nucleotides: 1. CDR3 sequence reads: CAWSVGQGSGNTIYF. Here the CDR3 DNA reads TGTGCCTGGAGTGTAGGACAGGGGTCTGGAAACACCATATATTTT.

The chain carries TRBV5-1 and TRBJ1-2; D unclear. CDR1 and CDR2 from the germline V gene are SGHRS and YFSETQ. CDR3 length equals 15 residues. V dropped 0 bases and J dropped 4 bases, with 13 bases sitting between them. The CDR3 DNA reads TGCGCCAGCAGCTTGGGATGGTCCGAGAGCTATGGCTACACCTTC. Its translation is CASSLGWSESYGYTF.

This rearrangement joins TRBV30 to TRBJ1-5, with 10 nucleotides matching TRBD1. Germline CDR1 is GTSNPN and CDR2 is SVGIG (reference sequence). CDR3 length: 16 residues. After removal of 0 bases from V and 5 bases from J, the junction contained 7 bases not matched to a gene. DNA of the CDR3: TGTGCCTGGAGTGTAGGGAGACAGGGGGCAGATCAGCCCCAGCATTTT. Amino acid sequence: CAWSVGRQGADQPQHF.

This clone showed up just once. This chain links TRBV19 with TRBJ2-6; D uncertain. The CDR3 spans 15 residues. The germline V gene encodes CDR1 LNHDA and CDR2 SQIVND (reference sequence). Trimming cost V 3 bases and J 4 bases, with 10 bases left between them. CDR3 sequence (DNA): TGTGCCAGTAGTATCTGGGTATCCGGGGCCAACGTCCTGACTTTC. Protein sequence: CASSIWVSGANVLTF.

This chain uses TRBV10-3 with TRBJ2-7; 10 bases align to TRBD1. The CDR3 has 14 residues. V trimming: 5 bases; J trimming: 7 bases; junction bases outside the gene matches: 8. The germline gives CDR1 ENHRY, CDR2 SYGVKD. The CDR3 loop reads CAISFSDRGQEQYF. The DNA for the CDR3 is TGTGCCATCAGTTTCTCCGACAGGGGGCAGGAGCAGTACTTC.

This chain joins TRBV2 and TRBJ1-2; no firm D call. The CDR3 has 15 amino acids. Germline V gene lookup returns CDR1 SNHLY and CDR2 FYNNEI. Trimming cost V 0 bases and J 6 bases, with 14 bases left between them. In DNA form, the CDR3 reads TGTGCCAGCAGTGAAGCGCTAGGGCATCTTAATGGCTACACCTTC. Translated, it gives CASSEALGHLNGYTF.

The chain employs TRBV6-4 and TRBJ2-1; 11 bases line up with TRBD2. Germline CDR1 is MRHNA and CDR2 is SNTAGT. V trimming: 6 bases; J trimming: 8 bases; junction bases outside the gene matches: 9. This CDR3 contains 15 residues. The CDR3 coding sequence is TGTGCCAGCAGCCTAGCGGGAGGAGGGAACGATGAGCAGTTCTTC. Translating gives CASSLAGGGNDEQFF.

The CDR3 DNA reads TGTGCCAGCAGCTCAGGGGCAGAAGCTTTCTTT. Protein product: CASSSGAEAFF. The chain recombines TRBV9 with TRBJ1-1; a weak D match, TRBD1 (6 bases). The germline gives CDR1 SGDLS, CDR2 YYNGEE. V lost 4 bases and J lost 8, with 9 bases in between. This CDR3 comprises 11 residues. Looking up the rest from reference TRBV9 and TRBJ1-1 gives the full variable domain: DSGVTQTPKHLITATGQRVTLRCSPRSGDLSVYWYQQSLDQGLQFLIQYYNGEERAKGNILERFSAQQFPDLHSELNLSSLELGDSALYFCASSSGAEAFFGQGTRLTVV.